One sample yielded the 10 T cell receptor beta chains listed below, sequenced in a study of T-cell reconstitution after alpha-beta-depleted transplantation in children. The library targeted TCRbeta and was prepared with unique molecular identifiers. TCRdb independently ran MiXCR on the PCR reads; one entry per CDR3 protein. The data contain around 500,000 distinct CDR3 sequences, approximately 22% of them singletons. Here the sequenced sample was PBMCs, mostly from graft donor cells, taken 360 days after TCRalphabeta/CD19-depleted stem cell transplant. The source is a boy in the first two years of life who had a stem cell transplant for acute myeloid leukemia, so the T cells may come from the graft donor.

The chain carries TRBV15 and TRBJ2-3, with 9 nucleotides matching TRBD1. The germline gives CDR1 LNHNV, CDR2 YYDKDF (reference sequence). Trimming cost V 9 bases and J 1 base; bases outside gene matches: 5. The CDR3 is 14 amino acids. The CDR3 bases are TGTGCCACAAATACAGGGGGCCGCACAGATACGCAGTATTTT. It specifies CATNTGGRTDTQYF.

This clonotype was counted a few times. Written as DNA, the CDR3 is TGTGCCAGCAGCGCCCTAGCGGTCAGCTCCTACGAGCAGTACGTC. Protein sequence: CASSALAVSSYEQYV. This chain uses TRBV7-8 with TRBJ2-7; 7 bases are a match to TRBD2. CDR1 is SGHVS and CDR2 is FQNEAQ in the germline V gene. The CDR3 consists of 15 residues. V lost 5 bases, J lost 0 bases, and 7 bases stayed unmatched.

The gene calls are TRBV4-1 and TRBJ1-5; D call uncertain. Trimming took off 3 bases at V and 0 bases at J, with 9 bases between the two ends. Germline V gene data show CDR1 as MGHRA and CDR2 as YSYEKL. CDR3 length: 15 residues. In nucleotides, the CDR3 is TGCGCCAGCAGCCACTCGTACGATAGCAATCAGCCCCAGCATTTT. This gives the protein CASSHSYDSNQPQHF.

The V and J genes are TRBV29-1 and TRBJ2-7; 8 bases fit TRBD1. Germline values: CDR1 SQVTM, CDR2 ANQGSEA. V shed 6 bases, J shed 0 bases, and the junction held 7 bases outside the gene matches. This CDR3 region has 14 residues. CDR3 amino acids: CSVSDRASSYEQYF. The DNA of the CDR3 is TGCAGCGTCTCGGACAGGGCCAGCTCCTACGAGCAGTACTTC.

This clonotype has more than one count but fewer than ten. This chain connects TRBV12-3 or TRBV12-4 to TRBJ2-3, with 7 bases lining up with TRBD2. V was pared by 0 bases and J by 2 bases, with 8 bases of the junction left unmatched. There are 17 residues in the CDR3. CDR3 nucleotide sequence: TGTGCCAGCAGTTTAGCGCTAAGCGGGACCTACACAGATACGCAGTATTTT. Protein: CASSLALSGTYTDTQYF.

The rearrangement joins TRBV20-1 to TRBJ2-3, with 13 bases fitting TRBD2. The CDR3 runs to 15 residues. Germline CDR1 and CDR2: DFQATT and SNEGSKA (reference sequence). With V trimmed by 6 bases and J by 1 base, 4 bases remained unmatched. CDR3 sequence (DNA): TGCAGTGCCCCAGGACTAGCGGGGGGCACAGATACGCAGTATTTT. This sequence encodes CSAPGLAGGTDTQYF.

The chain couples TRBV15 to TRBJ2-7; D is uncertain. Germline V gene lookup returns CDR1 LNHNV and CDR2 YYDKDF (reference sequence). The germline V and J ends were trimmed by 2 bases and 2 bases, with 16 bases remaining between them. The CDR3 is 16 residues long. The chain's CDR3 is CATSRSRVVITYEQYF. CDR3 DNA sequence: TGTGCCACCAGCAGAAGTAGGGTCGTGATTACCTACGAGCAGTACTTC.

The chain links TRBV7-2 to TRBJ2-7, with D possibly being TRBD1 or TRBD2 (6 bases each). V dropped 0 bases and J dropped 1 base, with 16 bases sitting between them. The CDR3 has 17 residues. CDR1 is SGHTA and CDR2 is FQGNSA in the germline V gene. CDR3 DNA sequence: TGTGCCAGCAGCTTAGCGGGGGGCAGGGGTAGATCCTACGAGCAGTACTTC. It codes for CASSLAGGRGRSYEQYF.

The J gene is TRBJ2-7, the V gene TRBV10-3, with 7 bases aligning to TRBD1. CDR1 is ENHRY, CDR2 SYGVKD, per germline. V shed 8 bases, J shed 3 bases, and the junction held 7 bases outside the gene matches. The CDR3 is 13 amino acids. The CDR3 DNA sequence: TGTGCCATCTCCCGGGACAGCGACTACGAGCAGTACGTC. Amino acid sequence: CAISRDSDYEQYV.

In its sample, this clonotype was seen many times. The rearrangement joins TRBV12-3 or TRBV12-4 to TRBJ1-2; D is perhaps TRBD1 (6 bases). The CDR3 length is 17 residues. Trimming stripped 3 bases from V and 0 bases from J, with 17 bases between. The CDR3 coding sequence is TGTGCCAGCAGTTTTTCGTCACAGGGTCAGTCTAACTATGGCTACACCTTC. Its translation: CASSFSSQGQSNYGYTF.